Listed below are T cell receptor beta chains from one sample, sequenced in a study of T cell clonotyping in hematopoietic cell transplantation. TCRdb's table, derived via immunoSEQ multiplex PCR, lists solely in-frame clones and lacks some. The sample records roughly 9,000 clones, roughly 85% being singletons. Sample: PBMCs, taken 180 days after allogeneic stem cell transplant. The source of these receptors is a female patient under 45 who had an allogeneic stem cell transplant, so the T cells may come from the graft donor. Some clones in this sample may be carry-over from other donors' samples. Each CDR3 is given with its conserved first and last residue.

>TRBV2|TRBJ1-5
CAIRGQTNQPQHF
>TRBV21-1|TRBJ1-2
CASSNQVIRPYYGYTF
>TRBV4-1|TRBJ1-1
CASSPGQGRTEAFF
>TRBV7-9|TRBJ1-5
CATQGGSNQPQHF
>TRBV27|TRBJ2-7
CASTYRKGQGLYEQYF
>TRBV4-1|TRBJ1-3
CASSQEARAYGNTIYF
>TRBV9|TRBJ2-1
CASSASSYNEQFF
>TRBV30|TRBJ1-4
CAWTNIRDSREKLFF
>TRBV29-1|TRBJ2-3
CSPGGAGTDTQYF
>TRBV10-3|TRBJ1-2
CAISESNGGTPGYTF
>TRBV30|TRBJ1-6
CAWSATGRNNSPLHF
>TRBV2|TRBJ1-2
CASMDKDNYGYTF
>TRBV29-1|TRBJ1-1
CSVDIRGVNTEAFF
>TRBV25-1|TRBJ2-1
CASSEFWATYNEQFF
>TRBV4-2|TRBJ2-5
CASSQGLVRETQYF
>TRBV6-1|TRBJ2-7
CASAWAQYEQYF
>TRBV19|TRBJ2-5
CASSIGFAQTQYF
>TRBV30|TRBJ1-2
CAWTLRVKANYGYTF
>TRBV5-1|TRBJ1-6
CASSLTGEHNSPLHF
>TRBV30|TRBJ1-2
CAWSVEVLSYGYTF
>TRBV11-2|TRBJ2-7
CASSLEGVRSSYEQYF
>TRBV11-1|TRBJ1-5
CASSLSAAQPQHF
>TRBV5-1|TRBJ2-2
CASSLTSGGGAGELFF
>TRBV27|TRBJ2-2
CASSFIYGGAGTGELFF
>TRBV7-2|TRBJ2-3
CASSPYTDTQYF
>TRBV5-1|TRBJ1-1
CASSTDGTTEAFF
>TRBV6-1|TRBJ2-4
CASSDRGAAKNIQYF
>TRBV7-9|TRBJ2-6
CASSLYRGDFGANVLTF
>TRBV6-6|TRBJ2-1
CASSYPGELLGEQFF
>TRBV6-1|TRBJ2-5
CASTGTKKETQYF
>TRBV30|TRBJ1-1
CAWSRRQGHFEAFF
>TRBV6-5|TRBJ2-5
CASSYSAGEETQYF
>TRBV7-2|TRBJ2-7
CASLTDRGAYEQYF
>TRBV6-6|TRBJ1-3
CASRTDSGNTIYF
>TRBV6-1|TRBJ2-5
CASITLWEETQYF
>TRBV6-5|TRBJ1-1
CASSWGDLNTEAFF
>TRBV6-5|TRBJ1-2
CASGLDRSYGYTF